Listed here are 5 T cell receptor beta chains from one sample, sequenced in a study of T cell responses to AZD1222 COVID-19 vaccine. Generated by immunoSEQ multiplex PCR, the TCRdb table keeps only in-frame clones and is missing some. The table includes approximately 79,000 clones, about 86% detected once. The sequencing used peripheral blood, collected on day 0 of AZD1222 vaccination. These receptors originate from an adult in good health.

This chain uses TRBV6-2 or TRBV6-3 with TRBJ2-5; D unclear. The CDR3 contains 14 residues. V gave up 6 bases and J gave up 3 bases, with 14 bases separating them. The germline V gene encodes CDR1 MNHEY and CDR2 SVGEGT. The CDR3 nucleotides read TGTGCCAGCAGCTCAATTATCCTGAAAGAGACCCAGTACTTC. Amino acids: CASSSIILKETQYF.

The genes are TRBV3-1 (or the pseudogene TRBV3-2) and TRBJ1-4, with D perhaps TRBD1 (6 bases). V was cut by 4 bases and J by 8 bases, with 14 bases left in between. The CDR3 loop spans 14 amino acids. The V gene's germline CDR1 is LGHDT and CDR2 YNNKEL (reference sequence). CDR3 amino acids: CASSPQGFGEKLFF. The CDR3 DNA reads TGTGCCAGCAGCCCACAGGGTTTCGGAGAAAAACTGTTTTTT.

The CDR3 loop reads CASTAGYGYTF. CDR3 sequence (DNA): TGTGCCAGCACTGCGGGCTATGGCTACACCTTC. The chain employs TRBV27 and TRBJ1-2; no reliable D call. The CDR3 length is 11 residues. V was trimmed by 7 bases and J by 4 bases, leaving 7 bases between them. Germline assignment: CDR1 MNHEY and CDR2 SMNVEV (reference sequence).

The rearrangement joins TRBV19 to TRBJ1-5; D is undetermined. The V gene lost 5 bases and the J gene lost 3 bases, with 8 bases spanning the gap. The CDR3 spans 13 residues. CDR1 is LNHDA, CDR2 SQIVND, per germline (reference sequence). CDR3 amino acids: CASSPNFNQPQHF. CDR3 nucleotides: TGTGCCAGTAGTCCCAACTTCAATCAGCCCCAGCATTTT.

The CDR3 loop is CASTPAGSNQPQHF. CDR3 nucleotides: TGTGCCAGCACCCCAGCGGGAAGCAATCAGCCCCAGCATTTT. J is TRBJ1-5 and V is TRBV28; D ambiguous. The CDR3 totals 14 residues. Germline loops: CDR1 MDHEN, CDR2 SYDVKM. Trimming shortened V by 7 bases and J by 1 base, and 11 bases separated the two germline ends. Full variable domain (rest looked up from reference TRBV28 and TRBJ1-5): DVKVTQSSRYLVKRTGEKVFLECVQDMDHENMFWYRQDPGLGLRLIYFSYDVKMKEKGDIPEGYSVSREKKERFSLILESASTNQTSMYLCASTPAGSNQPQHFGDGTRLSIL.